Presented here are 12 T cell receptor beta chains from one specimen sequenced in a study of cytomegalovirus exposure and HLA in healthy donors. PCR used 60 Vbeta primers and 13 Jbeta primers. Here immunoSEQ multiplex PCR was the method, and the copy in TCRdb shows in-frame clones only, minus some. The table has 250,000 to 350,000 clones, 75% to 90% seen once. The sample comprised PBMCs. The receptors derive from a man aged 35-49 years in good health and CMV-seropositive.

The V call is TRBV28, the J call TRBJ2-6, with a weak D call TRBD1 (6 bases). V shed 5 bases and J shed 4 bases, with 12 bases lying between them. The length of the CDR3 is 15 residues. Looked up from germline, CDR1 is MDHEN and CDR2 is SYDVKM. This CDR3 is CASSLTGTGANVLTF. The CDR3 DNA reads TGTGCCAGCAGTCTAACAGGGACCGGGGCCAACGTCCTGACTTTC.

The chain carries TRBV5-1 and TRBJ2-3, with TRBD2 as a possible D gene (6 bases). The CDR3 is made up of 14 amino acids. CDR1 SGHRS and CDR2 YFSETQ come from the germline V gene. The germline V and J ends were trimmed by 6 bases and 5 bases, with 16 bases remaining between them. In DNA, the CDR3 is TGCGCCAGCATGTACCTGGGGGGTCAAGATACGCAGTATTTT. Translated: CASMYLGGQDTQYF.

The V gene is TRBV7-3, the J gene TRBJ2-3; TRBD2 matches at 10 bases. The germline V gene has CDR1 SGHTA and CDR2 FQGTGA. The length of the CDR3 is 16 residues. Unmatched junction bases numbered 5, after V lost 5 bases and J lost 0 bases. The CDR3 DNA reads TGTGCCAGCAGCACCGGACTAGCGGTTAGCACAGATACGCAGTATTTT. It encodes CASSTGLAVSTDTQYF. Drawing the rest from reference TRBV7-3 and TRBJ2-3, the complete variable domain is GAGVSQTPSNKVTEKGKYVELRCDPISGHTALYWYRQSLGQGPEFLIYFQGTGAADDSGLPNDRFFAVRPEGSVSTLKIQRTERGDSAVYLCASSTGLAVSTDTQYFGPGTRLTVL.

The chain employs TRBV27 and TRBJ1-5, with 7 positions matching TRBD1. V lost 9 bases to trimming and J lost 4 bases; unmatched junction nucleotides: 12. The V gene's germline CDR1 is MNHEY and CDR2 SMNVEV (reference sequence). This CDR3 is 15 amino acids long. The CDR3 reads CASAQGRGGNQPQHF. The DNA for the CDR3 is TGTGCCAGTGCACAGGGGCGAGGGGGGAATCAGCCCCAGCATTTT.

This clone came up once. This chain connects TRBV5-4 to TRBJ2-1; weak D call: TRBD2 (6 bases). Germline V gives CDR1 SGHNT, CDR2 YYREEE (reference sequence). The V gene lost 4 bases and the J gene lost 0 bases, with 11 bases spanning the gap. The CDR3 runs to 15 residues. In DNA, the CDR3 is TGTGCCAGCAGCCAAGACGGGAGCTCCTACAATGAGCAGTTCTTC. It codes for CASSQDGSSYNEQFF.

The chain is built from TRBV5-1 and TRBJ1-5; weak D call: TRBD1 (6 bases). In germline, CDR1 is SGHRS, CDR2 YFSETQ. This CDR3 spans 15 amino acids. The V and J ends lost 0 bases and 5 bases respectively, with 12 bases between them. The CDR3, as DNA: TGCGCCAGCAGCTTGGCGTCAGGGGTAGATCAGCCCCAGCATTTT. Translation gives CASSLASGVDQPQHF.

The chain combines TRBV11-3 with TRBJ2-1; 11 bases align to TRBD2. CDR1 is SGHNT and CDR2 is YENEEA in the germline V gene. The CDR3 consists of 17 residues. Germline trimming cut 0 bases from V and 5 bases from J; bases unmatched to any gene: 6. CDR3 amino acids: CASSLDLPSGRHNEQFF. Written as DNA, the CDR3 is TGTGCCAGCAGCTTAGATCTCCCTAGCGGGAGGCACAATGAGCAGTTCTTC.

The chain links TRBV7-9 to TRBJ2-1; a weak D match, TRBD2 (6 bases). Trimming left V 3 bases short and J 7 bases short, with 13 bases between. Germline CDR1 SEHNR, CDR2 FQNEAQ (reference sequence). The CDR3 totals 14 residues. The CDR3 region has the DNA TGTGCCAGCAGCTTCGGGGGTTCGAGGAATGAGCAGTTCTTC. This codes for CASSFGGSRNEQFF.

CDR3 in DNA: TGTGCCAGCAGTTTCGTCCCGAACACCGGGGAGCTGTTTTTT. Amino acids: CASSFVPNTGELFF. The gene calls are TRBV28 and TRBJ2-2; no reliable D call. V was cut by 3 bases and J by 0 bases, with 5 bases left in between. Germline V gene sequence: CDR1 MDHEN, CDR2 SYDVKM. The CDR3 has 14 amino acids.

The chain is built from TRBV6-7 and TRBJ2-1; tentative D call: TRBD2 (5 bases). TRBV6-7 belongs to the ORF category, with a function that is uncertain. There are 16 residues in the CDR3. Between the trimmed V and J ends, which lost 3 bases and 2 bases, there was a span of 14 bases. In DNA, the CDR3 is TGTGCCAGCAGTTATCTGAAACGGGGAACCTACAATGAGCAGTTCTTC. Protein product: CASSYLKRGTYNEQFF.

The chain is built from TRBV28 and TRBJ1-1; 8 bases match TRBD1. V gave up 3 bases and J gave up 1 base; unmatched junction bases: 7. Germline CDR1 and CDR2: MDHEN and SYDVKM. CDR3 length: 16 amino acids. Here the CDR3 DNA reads TGTGCCAGCAGTTTGAGTACAGGGGGGGAGAACACTGAAGCTTTCTTT. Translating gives CASSLSTGGENTEAFF.

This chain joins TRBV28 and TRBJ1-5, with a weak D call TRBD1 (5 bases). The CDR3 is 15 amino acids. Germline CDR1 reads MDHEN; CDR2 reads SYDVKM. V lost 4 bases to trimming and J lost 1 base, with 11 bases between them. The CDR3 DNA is TGTGCCAGCAGTTCTATCGGACAAAGCAATCAGCCCCAGCATTTT. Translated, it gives CASSSIGQSNQPQHF. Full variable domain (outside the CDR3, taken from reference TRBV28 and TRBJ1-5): DVKVTQSSRYLVKRTGEKVFLECVQDMDHENMFWYRQDPGLGLRLIYFSYDVKMKEKGDIPEGYSVSREKKERFSLILESASTNQTSMYLCASSSIGQSNQPQHFGDGTRLSIL.